This T cell receptor (beta chain) is drawn from a study of identical twins. Study findings and constraints: Findings came from cross-sectional statistics, without long-term follow-up of donors. The authors noted that invariant MAIT and iNKT cells could partly confound zero-insertion analyses. Compared with models, monozygotic twins showed more out-of-frame TCR alpha sharing.

Germline V gene sequence: CDR1 DFQATT, CDR2 SNEGSKA (reference sequence). There are 16 residues in the CDR3. Trimming took 1 base from V and 3 from J; bases not matched to a gene: 6. A universal primer site arose from template switching, and cDNA bore unique molecular identifiers. TCRdb itself ran the 5' RACE reads through MiXCR, one entry per CDR3 protein. The sample lists about 530,000 distinct CDR3 sequences, roughly 15% occurring once. This clonotype has more than one count but fewer than ten. No antigen is known for it. The same specimen was also included in a second study, on yellow fever vaccine responses in identical twins.

The source is a woman between 18 and 29 years old in good health. The chain recombines TRBV20-1 with TRBJ2-3; 11 bases line up with TRBD2. The sequenced material came from CD4+ T cells sorted from blood. CDR3: CSARVQTSGTTDTQYF. In DNA form, the CDR3 reads TGCAGTGCTAGAGTCCAGACTAGCGGGACAACAGATACGCAGTATTTT.